Each of the 13 T cell receptor beta chains below was sequenced from the same sample in a study of regulatory T cells in long-lasting Graves disease. The authors built TCR beta libraries using iRepertoire HTBI primers and Arm-PCR of CDR3 regions. In TCRdb, the multiplex PCR reads were re-called with MiXCR into one record per CDR3 protein. The profile shows about 560,000 distinct CDR3 sequences, about 15% of them singletons. The time point: newly diagnosed GD, antithyroid drugs for less than 3 months. PBMC RNA served as the TCR library source. These data also formed part of another study, on T cells in Graves' hyperthyroidism and ophthalmopathy.

This specimen consisted of peripheral blood mononuclear cells (PBMCs), obtained at new diagnosis, from a patient treated with antithyroid drugs. These receptors were taken from a man between 18 and 29 years old with Graves disease.

The chain employs TRBV7-9 and TRBJ2-7; the D gene is possibly TRBD2 (5 bases). Trimming stripped 3 bases from V and 5 bases from J, with 11 bases between. The CDR3 contains 13 residues. CDR1 is SEHNR and CDR2 is FQNEAQ in the germline V gene (reference sequence). The DNA for the CDR3 is TGTGCCAGCAGCTTCGGGAAAGCGGACGAGCAGTACTTC. Protein: CASSFGKADEQYF. Together with reference TRBV7-9 and TRBJ2-7, the CDR3 gives the full variable domain: DTGVSQNPRHKITKRGQNVTFRCDPISEHNRLYWYRQTLGQGPEFLTYFQNEAQLEKSRLLSDRFSAERPKGSFSTLEIQRTEQGDSAMYLCASSFGKADEQYFGPGTRLTVT.

This clonotype was counted many times. The genes are TRBV12-3 or TRBV12-4 and TRBJ1-1, with a tentative D call TRBD1 (5 bases). V lost 7 bases to trimming and J lost 1 base, with 13 bases between them. The CDR3 totals 14 residues. The CDR3 here is CASTFDSTNTEAFF. CDR3 sequence (DNA): TGTGCCAGCACCTTCGACAGTACGAACACTGAAGCTTTCTTT.

This clonotype turned up a few times. The chain carries TRBV7-2 and TRBJ2-7; 11 positions agree with TRBD1. V lost 4 bases to trimming and J lost 6 bases; unmatched junction nucleotides: 17. Germline-derived CDR1 and CDR2 are SGHTA and FQGNSA. CDR3 size: 18 residues. The DNA for the CDR3 is TGTGCCAGCAGCTCATATCCCGGGACAGGGGGGACCCCGGGCGAGCAGTACTTC. Translated: CASSSYPGTGGTPGEQYF.

This clonotype was observed at least ten times. The chain couples TRBV6-2 or TRBV6-3 to TRBJ2-7; TRBD2 matches 7 bases. This CDR3 contains 15 residues. CDR1 is MNHEY and CDR2 is SVGEGT in the germline V gene. The ends lost 5 bases at V and 3 bases at J; junction bases unmatched: 10. The CDR3 sequence: CASSISGTGGYEQYF. DNA for the CDR3: TGTGCCAGCAGTATATCCGGGACGGGGGGCTACGAGCAGTACTTC.

This clonotype was found a few times. The chain has TRBV5-1 and TRBJ1-1; 7 positions match TRBD1. V was pared by 3 bases and J by 6 bases, with 11 bases of the junction left unmatched. The CDR3 contains 15 residues. Germline values: CDR1 SGHRS, CDR2 YFSETQ. The CDR3 DNA is TGCGCCAGCAGCTACACAACAGGGGCGAGGTCTGAAGCTTTCTTT. It encodes CASSYTTGARSEAFF.

The sample holds a few counts of this clonotype. The J gene is TRBJ2-7, the V gene TRBV29-1; 10 bases map to TRBD2. CDR1 is SQVTM, CDR2 ANQGSEA, per germline. The CDR3 length is 11 residues. Trimming took 5 bases from V and 9 from J; bases not matched to a gene: 4. The CDR3 DNA reads TGCAGCGTTTTTATAGCGGGAGGGCAGTACTTC. Its protein is CSVFIAGGQYF.

This clonotype has ten or more counts. The gene calls are TRBV27 and TRBJ1-1; D uncertain. The CDR3 spans 15 residues. Germline CDR1 MNHEY, CDR2 SMNVEV (reference sequence). The V end was cut by 2 bases, the J end by 8 bases, with 18 bases between. This chain's CDR3 is CASSLNLAAGVEAFF. CDR3 DNA: TGTGCCAGCAGTTTAAATTTGGCGGCCGGGGTGGAAGCTTTCTTT.

This clonotype was picked up a small number of times. The J gene is TRBJ1-3, the V gene TRBV7-9; 7 bases map to TRBD1. The V segment lost 3 bases and the J segment 7 bases; nucleotides outside the gene matches: 15. The CDR3 consists of 17 residues. Per the germline V gene, CDR1 is SEHNR and CDR2 is FQNEAQ (reference sequence). CDR3 amino acids: CASSLMPGQSAWNTIYF. The DNA of the CDR3 is TGTGCCAGCAGCTTGATGCCGGGACAGAGCGCATGGAACACCATATATTTT. The full variable domain, completed using reference TRBV7-9 and TRBJ1-3, is DTGVSQNPRHKITKRGQNVTFRCDPISEHNRLYWYRQTLGQGPEFLTYFQNEAQLEKSRLLSDRFSAERPKGSFSTLEIQRTEQGDSAMYLCASSLMPGQSAWNTIYFGEGSWLTVV.

This clonotype was detected many times. This sequence joins TRBV12-3 or TRBV12-4 and TRBJ2-5, with 7 bases matching TRBD2. This CDR3 has 14 residues. Losses at the gene ends were 3 bases for V and 3 bases for J; bases not matched to a gene: 4. CDR3 DNA: TGTGCCAGCAGTTTGACTAGCAGAGAAGAGACCCAGTACTTC. Translating gives CASSLTSREETQYF.

This clonotype occurred many times. The genes are TRBV5-1 and TRBJ1-5; D remains ambiguous. Germline CDR1 SGHRS, CDR2 YFSETQ. This CDR3 has 13 residues. The ends were cut back, 0 bases at V and 3 bases at J, with 4 bases in the middle. The CDR3 DNA reads TGCGCCAGCAGCTTGGAGCTCAATCAGCCCCAGCATTTT. Translated, it gives CASSLELNQPQHF.

V gene TRBV6-1 combines with J gene TRBJ2-7, with D uncertain. This CDR3 region has 14 residues. V was shortened by 6 bases and J by 12 bases, with 24 bases between the two germline ends. From germline, CDR1 is MNHNS and CDR2 SASEGT. CDR3 sequence (DNA): TGTGCCAGCAGCCAAGACCGACATCTTGACCCCCGGTACTTC. Residues: CASSQDRHLDPRYF.

This sequence joins TRBV6-1 and TRBJ1-5, with 8 bases matching TRBD1. The CDR3 is 16 residues long. Germline V CDR1 and CDR2: MNHNS, SASEGT. V was pared by 6 bases and J by 0 bases, with 7 bases of the junction left unmatched. The CDR3 is CASSLRGRDSNQPQHF. CDR3 coding DNA: TGTGCCAGCAGCCTCAGGGGGCGGGATAGCAATCAGCCCCAGCATTTT.

The chain couples TRBV19 to TRBJ2-1; D not resolved. Trimming pared 6 bases from V and 5 bases from J, leaving 8 bases between. From germline, CDR1 is LNHDA and CDR2 SQIVND (reference sequence). The CDR3 length is 12 residues. CDR3 amino acids: CASRFSHNEQFF. For the CDR3, the DNA is TGTGCCAGTAGGTTTTCCCACAATGAGCAGTTCTTC.